The rows below give T cell receptor beta chains drawn from one sample of a study of blood T cell repertoires in COVID-19. Only in-frame clones appear in the TCRdb table, and some are missing; sequencing was by immunoSEQ multiplex PCR. The table records around 190,000 clones, approximately 90% of them present only once. The source material was peripheral blood. The receptors shown here come from a human donor in a cohort sampled during active COVID-19. The CDR3 runs from the conserved cysteine through the conserved F or W.

TRBV3-1/TRBV3-2	TRBJ1-6	CASSQDAGTGNSPLHF
TRBV6-2/TRBV6-3	TRBJ2-3	CASSYKGGTSTDTQYF
TRBV18	TRBJ1-3	CASSTGTGGSGNTIYF
TRBV15	TRBJ2-2	CATSRDLPPQTSGGDSNTGELFF
TRBV28	TRBJ1-5	CASRSRRMNQPQHF
TRBV24-1	TRBJ1-5	CATSVTGDGQPQHF
TRBV7-2	TRBJ2-5	CASSPGLAGAKTQYF
TRBV2	TRBJ2-7	CASSPQDSGSSSYEQYF
TRBV6-5	TRBJ1-3	CASRSRGHGNTIYF
TRBV10-3	TRBJ2-4	CAISDSRQGGNIQYF
TRBV11-2	TRBJ2-1	CASRTGGRRDNEQFF
TRBV13	TRBJ2-7	CASSLGHDGRYEQYF
TRBV5-1	TRBJ2-5	CASSGTAGAGETQYF
TRBV5-1	TRBJ2-7	CASSPHRDEQYF
TRBV4-2	TRBJ2-1	CASSQAQADNEQFF
TRBV27	TRBJ1-2	CASSLSGQGEGYTF
TRBV19	TRBJ2-1	CAASTGQSSYNEQFF
TRBV20-1	TRBJ2-7	CSATAGEMQYF
TRBV5-4	TRBJ2-2	CASSLPTSGRSNTGELFF
TRBV18	TRBJ2-7	CASSPTPSNHEQYF
TRBV12-3/TRBV12-4	TRBJ2-7	CASSLWQGDEQYF
TRBV2	TRBJ2-7	CASRASLYEQYF
TRBV2	TRBJ1-2	CASSGTGVGYGYTF